This TCR beta chain was recovered during a study of T cells in narcolepsy. Background on the study: Donors had narcolepsy type 1 or type 2, or were healthy controls. Regarding the study as a whole: HCRT-specific and TRIB2-specific autoreactive clonotypes appeared among same-patient CSF and blood CD4+ clonotypes.

Trimming took 0 bases from V and 5 from J, leaving 17 bases between them. The CDR3 extends over 16 amino acids. Germline-derived CDR1 and CDR2 are SGHDN and FVKESK. About this clone itself: Its antigen is unknown.

Only in-frame clones appear in the TCRdb table, and some are missing; sequencing was by immunoSEQ multiplex PCR. The repertoire holds 25,000 or so clones, with roughly 85% as singletons. The material sequenced was memory (CD45RA-) CD4+ T cells from blood. The chain links TRBV14 to TRBJ2-7, with D possibly being TRBD1 (5 bases). The origin of this receptor is a human donor in good health. For the CDR3, the DNA is TGTGCCAGCAGCCAAGATATGTCGCGCAGGGCCCACGAGCAGTACTTC. This encodes CASSQDMSRRAHEQYF.